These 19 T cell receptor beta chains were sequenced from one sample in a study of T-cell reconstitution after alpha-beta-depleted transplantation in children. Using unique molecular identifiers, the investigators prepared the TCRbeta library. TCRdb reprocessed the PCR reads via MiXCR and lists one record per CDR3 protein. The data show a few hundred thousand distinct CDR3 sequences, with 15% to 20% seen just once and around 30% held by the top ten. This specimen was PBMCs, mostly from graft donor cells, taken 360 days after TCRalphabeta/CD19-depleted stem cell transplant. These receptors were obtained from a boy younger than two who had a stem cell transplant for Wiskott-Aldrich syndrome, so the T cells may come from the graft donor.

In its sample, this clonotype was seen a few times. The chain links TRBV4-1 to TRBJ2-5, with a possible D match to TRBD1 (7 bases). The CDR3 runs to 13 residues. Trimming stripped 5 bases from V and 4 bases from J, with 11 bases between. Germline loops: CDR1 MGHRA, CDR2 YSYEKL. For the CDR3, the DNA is TGCGCCAGCAGCATTCAGGGGGGAGAGACCCAGTACTTC. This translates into CASSIQGGETQYF.

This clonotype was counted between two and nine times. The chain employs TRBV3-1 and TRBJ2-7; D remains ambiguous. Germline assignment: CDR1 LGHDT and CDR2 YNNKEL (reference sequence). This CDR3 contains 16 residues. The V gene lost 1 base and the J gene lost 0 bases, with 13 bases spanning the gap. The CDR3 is CASSQGGKRSSYEQYF. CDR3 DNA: TGTGCCAGCAGCCAAGGAGGTAAAAGGAGCTCCTACGAGCAGTACTTC.

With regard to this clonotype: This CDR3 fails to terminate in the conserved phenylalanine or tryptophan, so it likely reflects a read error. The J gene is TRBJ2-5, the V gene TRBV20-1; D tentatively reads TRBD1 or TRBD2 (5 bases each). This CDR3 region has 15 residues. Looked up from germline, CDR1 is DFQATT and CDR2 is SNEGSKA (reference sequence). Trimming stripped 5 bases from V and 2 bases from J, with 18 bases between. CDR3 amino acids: CSALWDLGLQETQYY. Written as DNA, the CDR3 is TGCAGTGCTCTCTGGGACCTTGGATTGCAAGAGACCCAGTACTAC.

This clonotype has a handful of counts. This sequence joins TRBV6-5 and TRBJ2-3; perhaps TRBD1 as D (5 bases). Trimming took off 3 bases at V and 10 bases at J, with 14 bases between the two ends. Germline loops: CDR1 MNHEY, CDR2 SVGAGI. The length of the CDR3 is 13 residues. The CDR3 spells CASSYIGAPPQYF. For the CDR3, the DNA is TGTGCCAGCAGTTATATAGGGGCGCCCCCGCAGTATTTT.

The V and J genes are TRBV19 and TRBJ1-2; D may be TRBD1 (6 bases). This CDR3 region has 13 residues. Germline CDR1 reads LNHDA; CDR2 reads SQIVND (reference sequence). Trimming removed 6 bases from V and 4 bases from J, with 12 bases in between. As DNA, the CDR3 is TGTGCCAGTAGAAGTCAGGGGTTCTATGGCTACACCTTC. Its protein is CASRSQGFYGYTF.

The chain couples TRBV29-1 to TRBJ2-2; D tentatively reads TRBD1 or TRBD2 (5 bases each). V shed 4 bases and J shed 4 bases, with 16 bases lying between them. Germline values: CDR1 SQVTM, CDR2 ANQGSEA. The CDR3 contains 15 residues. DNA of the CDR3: TGCAGCGTTGCCCCCCTGTGGGGGAGCACCGGGGAGCTGTTTTTT. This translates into CSVAPLWGSTGELFF.

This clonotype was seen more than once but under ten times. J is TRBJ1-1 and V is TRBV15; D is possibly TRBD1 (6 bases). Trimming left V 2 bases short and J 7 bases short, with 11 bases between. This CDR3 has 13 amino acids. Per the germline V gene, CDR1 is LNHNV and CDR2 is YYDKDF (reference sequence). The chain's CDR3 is CATSRRTAGEAFF. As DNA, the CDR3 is TGTGCCACCAGCAGAAGGACAGCCGGTGAAGCTTTCTTT.

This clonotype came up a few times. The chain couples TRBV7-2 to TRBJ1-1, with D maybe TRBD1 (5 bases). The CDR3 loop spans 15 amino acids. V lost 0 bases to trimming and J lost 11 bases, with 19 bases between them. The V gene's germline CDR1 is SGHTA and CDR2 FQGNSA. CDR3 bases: TGTGCCAGCAGCTTAGCGGCAGGGACGGGTCGTCAGGCTTTCTTT. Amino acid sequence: CASSLAAGTGRQAFF.

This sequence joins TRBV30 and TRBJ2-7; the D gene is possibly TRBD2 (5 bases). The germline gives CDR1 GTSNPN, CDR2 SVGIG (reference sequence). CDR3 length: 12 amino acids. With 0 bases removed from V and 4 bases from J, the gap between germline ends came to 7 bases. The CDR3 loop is CAWSVSGYEQYF. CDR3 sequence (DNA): TGTGCCTGGAGTGTATCGGGGTACGAGCAGTACTTC.

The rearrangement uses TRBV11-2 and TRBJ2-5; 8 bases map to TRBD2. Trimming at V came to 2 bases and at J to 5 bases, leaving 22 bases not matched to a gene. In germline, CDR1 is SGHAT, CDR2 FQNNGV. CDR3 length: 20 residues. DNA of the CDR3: TGTGCCAGCAGCTTAATCCTGGGTTTTGGCGGGAGGAACTCCTATGAGACCCAGTACTTC. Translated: CASSLILGFGGRNSYETQYF.

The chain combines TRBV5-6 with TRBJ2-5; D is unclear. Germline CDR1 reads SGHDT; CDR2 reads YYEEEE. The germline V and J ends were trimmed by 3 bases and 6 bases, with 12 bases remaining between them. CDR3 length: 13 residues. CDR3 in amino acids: CASSSTFQKTQYF. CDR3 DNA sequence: TGTGCCAGCAGCTCGACCTTCCAGAAGACCCAGTACTTC.

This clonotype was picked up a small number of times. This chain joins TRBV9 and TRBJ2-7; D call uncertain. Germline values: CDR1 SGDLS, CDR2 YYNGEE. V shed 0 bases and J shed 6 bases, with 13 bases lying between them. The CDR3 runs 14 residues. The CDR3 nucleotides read TGTGCCAGCAGCGTAGACCTGGTCAGGTCCGAGCAGTACTTC. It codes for CASSVDLVRSEQYF.

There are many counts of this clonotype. The CDR3, as DNA: TGTGCCAGCAGCCGTCCCAGGAGGGCCGGTCTCAATGAGCAGTTCTTC. It yields the protein CASSRPRRAGLNEQFF. The J gene is TRBJ2-1, the V gene TRBV12-3 or TRBV12-4; weak D call: TRBD2 (6 bases). V lost 6 bases, J lost 6 bases, and 21 bases lay in between. The CDR3 length is 16 residues.

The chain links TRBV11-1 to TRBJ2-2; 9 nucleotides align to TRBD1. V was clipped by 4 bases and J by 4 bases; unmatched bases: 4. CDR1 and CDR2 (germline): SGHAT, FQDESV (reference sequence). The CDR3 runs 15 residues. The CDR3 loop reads CASSSGQGCTGELFF. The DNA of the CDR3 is TGTGCCAGCAGCTCCGGACAGGGGTGCACCGGGGAGCTGTTTTTT.

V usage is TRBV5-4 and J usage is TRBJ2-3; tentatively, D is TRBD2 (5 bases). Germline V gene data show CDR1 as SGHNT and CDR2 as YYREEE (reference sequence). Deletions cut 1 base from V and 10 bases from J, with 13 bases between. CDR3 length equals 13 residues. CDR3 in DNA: TGTGCCAGCAGCTTGCTTGAGGGAGCTGCGCAGTATTTT. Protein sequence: CASSLLEGAAQYF.

The chain's CDR3 is CASSPSGGAYGEQFF. The CDR3 DNA follows: TGCGCCAGCAGCCCAAGTGGGGGGGCCTACGGTGAGCAGTTCTTC. The chain is built from TRBV5-1 and TRBJ2-1, with TRBD2 as a possible D gene (7 bases). Germline V gene data show CDR1 as SGHRS and CDR2 as YFSETQ. The CDR3 length is 15 residues. The germline V and J ends were trimmed by 4 bases and 9 bases, with 20 bases remaining between them.

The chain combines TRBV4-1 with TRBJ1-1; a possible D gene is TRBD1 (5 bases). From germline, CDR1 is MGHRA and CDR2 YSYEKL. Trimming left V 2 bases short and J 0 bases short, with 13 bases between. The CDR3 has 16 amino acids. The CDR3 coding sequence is TGCGCCAGCAGCCAAAGGGAGGGGAGACTGAACACTGAAGCTTTCTTT. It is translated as CASSQREGRLNTEAFF.

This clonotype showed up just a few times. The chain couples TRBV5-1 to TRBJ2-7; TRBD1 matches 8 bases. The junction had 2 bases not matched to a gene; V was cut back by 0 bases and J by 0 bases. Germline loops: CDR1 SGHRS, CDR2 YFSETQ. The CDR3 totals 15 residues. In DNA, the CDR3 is TGCGCCAGCAGCTTGGGGACAGGGTACTCCTACGAGCAGTACTTC. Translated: CASSLGTGYSYEQYF.

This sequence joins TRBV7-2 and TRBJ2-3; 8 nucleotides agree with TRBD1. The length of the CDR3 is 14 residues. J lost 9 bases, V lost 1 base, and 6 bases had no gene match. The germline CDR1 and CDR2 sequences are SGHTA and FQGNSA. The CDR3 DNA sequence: TGTGCCAGCAGCTTAGGCGGGACAGGAGACACGCAGTATTTT. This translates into CASSLGGTGDTQYF. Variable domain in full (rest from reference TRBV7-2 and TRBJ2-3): GAGVSQSPSNKVTEKGKDVELRCDPISGHTALYWYRQSLGQGLEFLIYFQGNSAPDKSGLPSDRFSAERTGGSVSTLTIQRTQQEDSAVYLCASSLGGTGDTQYFGPGTRLTVL.